Reported below is one T cell receptor beta chain. CDR3 size: 16 residues. Trimming cost V 4 bases and J 2 bases; bases outside gene matches: 7. CDR1 MDHEN and CDR2 SYDVKM come from the germline V gene. The assay was immunoSEQ multiplex PCR, and TCRdb's table has in-frame clones only and misses some. The table has about 76,000 clones, about 87% seen once. This sample was taken from a study of blood T cell repertoires in COVID-19. The wider study: Specimens from acute and convalescent COVID-19 originated in the United States, Italy and Spain. In each case, the material was cDNA or gDNA derived from T cells, B-cell-depleted T cells, or PBMCs.

Sequencing was performed on peripheral blood. The TCR originated in a man aged 45-65 years with active COVID-19. The chain uses TRBV28 and TRBJ1-5, with 8 bases matching TRBD1. The CDR3 DNA sequence: TGTGCCAGCAGTTCCTTGACAGGGGTCGGCAATCAGCCCCAGCATTTT. It specifies CASSSLTGVGNQPQHF.